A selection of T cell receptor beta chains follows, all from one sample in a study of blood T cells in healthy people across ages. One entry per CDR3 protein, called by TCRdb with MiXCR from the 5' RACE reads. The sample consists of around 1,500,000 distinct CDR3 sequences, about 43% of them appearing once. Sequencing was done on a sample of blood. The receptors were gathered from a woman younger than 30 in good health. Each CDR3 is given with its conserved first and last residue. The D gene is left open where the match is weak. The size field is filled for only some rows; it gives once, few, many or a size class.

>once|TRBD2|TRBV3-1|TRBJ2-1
CASSQGWTSENEQFF
TGTGCCAGCAGCCAAGGGTGGACTAGCGAGAATGAGCAGTTCTTC
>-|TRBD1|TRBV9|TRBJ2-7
CASSEAGTGSYEQYF
TGTGCCAGCAGCGAGGCCGGGACAGGCTCCTACGAGCAGTACTTC
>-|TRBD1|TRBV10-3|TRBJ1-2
CARRDRDDYGYTF
TGTGCCAGACGGGACAGGGATGACTATGGCTACACCTTC
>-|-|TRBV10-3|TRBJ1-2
CATADGDYYGCTF
-
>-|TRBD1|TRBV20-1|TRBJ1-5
CSAAGQAGGNQPQHF
TGCAGTGCGGCGGGACAGGCAGGTGGCAATCAGCCCCAGCATTTT
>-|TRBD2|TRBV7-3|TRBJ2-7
CASTKAGYEQYF
TGTGCCAGCACCAAAGCGGGGTACGAGCAGTACTTC
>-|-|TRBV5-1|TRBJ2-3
CASSGEKAGPDTQYF
TGCGCCAGCAGTGGGGAGAAGGCAGGGCCAGATACGCAGTATTTT
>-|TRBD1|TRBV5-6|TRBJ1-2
CASSLTGGVLGYTF
TGTGCCAGCAGCTTGACAGGGGGCGTATTAGGCTACACCTTC
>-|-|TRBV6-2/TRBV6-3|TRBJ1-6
CASRQGFYNSPPHF
TGTGCCAGCAGACAGGGTTTCTATAATTCACCCCCCCACTTT
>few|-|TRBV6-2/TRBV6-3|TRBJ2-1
CATKLGSYNEQFF
TGTGCCACCAAACTAGGGTCCTACAATGAGCAGTTCTTC
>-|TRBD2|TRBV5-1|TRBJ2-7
CASSLELAGGVEQYF
TGCGCCAGCAGCTTGGAACTAGCGGGGGGGGTCGAGCAGTACTTC
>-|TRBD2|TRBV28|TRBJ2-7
CASTLGGGSEQYF
TGTGCCAGCACCTTGGGGGGGGGGAGTGAGCAGTACTTC
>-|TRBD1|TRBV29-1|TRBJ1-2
CSVAAGGDYGYTF
TGCAGCGTTGCGGCAGGGGGAGACTATGGCTACACCTTC
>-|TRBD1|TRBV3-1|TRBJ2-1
CASSQTVTGVNEQFF
TGTGCCAGCAGCCAAACGGTAACAGGGGTCAATGAGCAGTTCTTC
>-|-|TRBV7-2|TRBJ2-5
CASSLVVGLRETQYF
TGTGCCAGCAGCTTAGTGGTAGGACTCAGGGAGACCCAGTACTTC
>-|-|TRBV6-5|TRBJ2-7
CASSYFSGSYEQYF
TGTGCCAGCAGTTACTTTTCAGGGAGCTACGAGCAGTACTTC
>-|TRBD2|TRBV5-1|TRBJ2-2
CASSLRSSGGPGELFF
TGCGCCAGCAGCTTGAGGTCTAGCGGGGGTCCCGGGGAGCTGTTTTTT
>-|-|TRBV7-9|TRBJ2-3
CVSSLARGGAGTQYF
TGTGTCAGCAGCTTAGCGAGGGGCGGCGCCGGTACGCAGTATTTT
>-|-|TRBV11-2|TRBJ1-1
CASSGLLNTEAFF
TGTGCCAGCAGCGGCCTTTTGAACACTGAAGCTTTCTTT
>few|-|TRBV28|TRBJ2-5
CASSLGAIDGGRETQYF
TGTGCCAGCAGTCTAGGGGCCATCGACGGAGGGCGAGAGACCCAGTACTTC
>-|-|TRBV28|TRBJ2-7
CASSIRTSSYEQYF
TGTGCCAGCAGTATCCGGACCTCCTCCTACGAGCAGTACTTC
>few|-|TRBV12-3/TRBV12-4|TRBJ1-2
CASSLGRFRYGYTF
TGTGCCAGCAGTTTAGGCAGATTCCGCTATGGCTACACCTTC
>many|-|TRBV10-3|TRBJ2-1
CAITRAGDRSSYNEQFF
TGTGCCATCACTAGAGCGGGGGACAGAAGCTCCTACAATGAGCAGTTCTTC
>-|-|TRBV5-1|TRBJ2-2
CASSLISGNTGELFF
TGCGCCAGCAGCTTGATTAGCGGGAACACCGGGGAGCTGTTTTTT
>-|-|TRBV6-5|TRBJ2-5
CASSYSGTPVSETQYF
TGTGCCAGCAGTTACTCCGGGACGCCTGTCTCGGAGACCCAGTACTTC
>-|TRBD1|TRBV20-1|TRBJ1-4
CSAPGQGARDNEKLFF
TGCAGTGCTCCCGGACAGGGGGCGCGTGATAATGAAAAACTGTTTTTT
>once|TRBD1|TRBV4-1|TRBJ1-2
CASSQDTGGGYGYTF
TGCGCCAGCAGCCAAGATACAGGGGGTGGCTATGGCTACACCTTC
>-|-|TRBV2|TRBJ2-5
CASSDSGGRETQYF
TGTGCCAGCAGTGATTCGGGGGGCCGGGAGACCCAGTACTTC
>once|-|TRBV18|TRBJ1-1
CASSPSAGGGSGLHTEAFF
TGTGCCAGCTCACCTTCGGCGGGAGGGGGAAGTGGTTTGCACACTGAAGCTTTCTTT
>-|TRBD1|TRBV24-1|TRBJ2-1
CATSDLGQGLTGEQFF
TGTGCCACCAGTGACCTGGGACAGGGACTTACGGGTGAGCAGTTCTTC
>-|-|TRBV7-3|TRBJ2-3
CASSPTPSTDTQYF
TGTGCCAGCAGCCCAACCCCTAGCACAGATACGCAGTATTTT
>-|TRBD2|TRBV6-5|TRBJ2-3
CASSQLSGTITDTQYF
TGTGCCAGCAGCCAACTTAGCGGGACGATCACAGATACGCAGTATTTT
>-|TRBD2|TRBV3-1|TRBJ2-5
CASSQELAEDQETQYF
TGTGCCAGCAGCCAAGAGCTAGCGGAGGACCAAGAGACCCAGTACTTC